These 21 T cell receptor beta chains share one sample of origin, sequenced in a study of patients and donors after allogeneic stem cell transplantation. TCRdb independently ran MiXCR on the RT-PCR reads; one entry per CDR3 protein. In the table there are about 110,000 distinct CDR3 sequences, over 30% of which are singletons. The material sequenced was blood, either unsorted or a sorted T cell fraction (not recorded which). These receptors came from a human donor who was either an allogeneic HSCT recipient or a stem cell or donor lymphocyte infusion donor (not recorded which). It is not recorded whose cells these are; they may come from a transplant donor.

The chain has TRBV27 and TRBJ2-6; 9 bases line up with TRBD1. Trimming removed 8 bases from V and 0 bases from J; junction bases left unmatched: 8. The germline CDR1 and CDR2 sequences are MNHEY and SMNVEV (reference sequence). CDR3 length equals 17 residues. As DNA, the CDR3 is TGTGCCAGCGGACGACAGGGGGTTATCTCTGGGGCCAACGTCCTGACTTTC. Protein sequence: CASGRQGVISGANVLTF.

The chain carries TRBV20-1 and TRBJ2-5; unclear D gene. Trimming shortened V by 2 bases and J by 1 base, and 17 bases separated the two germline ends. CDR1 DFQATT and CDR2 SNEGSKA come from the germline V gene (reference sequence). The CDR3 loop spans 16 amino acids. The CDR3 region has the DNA TGCAGTGCTAGACCCGGCCTCGCCTGGATCCAAGAGACCCAGTACTTC. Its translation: CSARPGLAWIQETQYF.

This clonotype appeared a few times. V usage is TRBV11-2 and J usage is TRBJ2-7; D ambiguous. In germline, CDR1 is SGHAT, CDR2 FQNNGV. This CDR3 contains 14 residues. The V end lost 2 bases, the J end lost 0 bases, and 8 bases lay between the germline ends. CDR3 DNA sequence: TGTGCCAGCAGCTTAATTGAACTCTCCTACGAGCAGTACTTC. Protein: CASSLIELSYEQYF. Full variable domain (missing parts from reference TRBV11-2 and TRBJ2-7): EAGVAQSPRYKIIEKRQSVAFWCNPISGHATLYWYQQILGQGPKLLIQFQNNGVVDDSQLPKDRFSAERLKGVDSTLKIQPAKLEDSAVYLCASSLIELSYEQYFGPGTRLTVT.

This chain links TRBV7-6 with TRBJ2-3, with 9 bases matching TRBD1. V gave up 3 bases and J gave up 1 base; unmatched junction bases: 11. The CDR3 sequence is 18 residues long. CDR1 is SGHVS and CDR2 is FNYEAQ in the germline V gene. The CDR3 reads CASSFSRDRVFGTDTQYF. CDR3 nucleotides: TGTGCCAGCAGCTTCAGCCGGGACAGGGTTTTCGGCACAGATACGCAGTATTTT.

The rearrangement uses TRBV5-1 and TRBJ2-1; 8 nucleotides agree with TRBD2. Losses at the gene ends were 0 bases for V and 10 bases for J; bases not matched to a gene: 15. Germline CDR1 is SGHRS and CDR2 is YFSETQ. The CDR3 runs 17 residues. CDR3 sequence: CASSLASLAGGLGEQFF. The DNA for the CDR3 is TGCGCCAGCAGCTTGGCATCCCTAGCGGGTGGGTTAGGGGAGCAGTTCTTC.

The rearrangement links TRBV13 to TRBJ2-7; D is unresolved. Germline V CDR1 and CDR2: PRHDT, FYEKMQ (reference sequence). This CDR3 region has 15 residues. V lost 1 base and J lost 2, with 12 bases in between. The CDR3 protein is CASSLEPSNTYEQYF. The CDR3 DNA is TGTGCCAGCAGCTTAGAACCCTCGAACACCTACGAGCAGTACTTC.

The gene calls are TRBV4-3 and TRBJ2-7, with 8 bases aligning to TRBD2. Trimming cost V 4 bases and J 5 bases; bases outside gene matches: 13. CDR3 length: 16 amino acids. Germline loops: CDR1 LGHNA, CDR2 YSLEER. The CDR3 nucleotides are TGCGCCAGCAGCCCCTTCGCCGGGACTAGTAGCCACGAGCAGTACTTC. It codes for CASSPFAGTSSHEQYF.

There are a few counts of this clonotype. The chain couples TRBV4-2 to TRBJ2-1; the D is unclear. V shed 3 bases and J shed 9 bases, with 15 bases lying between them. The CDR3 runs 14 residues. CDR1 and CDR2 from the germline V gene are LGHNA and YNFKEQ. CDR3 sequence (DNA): TGTGCCAGCAGCCACCCGGTCGGAAGTATTGAGCAGTTCTTC. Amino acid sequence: CASSHPVGSIEQFF.

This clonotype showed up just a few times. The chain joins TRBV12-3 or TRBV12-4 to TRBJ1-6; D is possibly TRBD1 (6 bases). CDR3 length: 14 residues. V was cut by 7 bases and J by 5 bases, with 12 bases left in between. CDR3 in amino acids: CASTLAGDNSPLHF. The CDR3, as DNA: TGTGCCAGCACCCTTGCAGGGGATAATTCACCCCTCCACTTT.

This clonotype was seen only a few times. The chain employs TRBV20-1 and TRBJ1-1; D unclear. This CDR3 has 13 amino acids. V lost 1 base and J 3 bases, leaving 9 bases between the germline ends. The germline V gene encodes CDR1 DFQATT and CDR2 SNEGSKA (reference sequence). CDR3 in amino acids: CSARVGSDTEAFF. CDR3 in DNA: TGCAGTGCTAGAGTGGGGAGCGACACTGAAGCTTTCTTT.

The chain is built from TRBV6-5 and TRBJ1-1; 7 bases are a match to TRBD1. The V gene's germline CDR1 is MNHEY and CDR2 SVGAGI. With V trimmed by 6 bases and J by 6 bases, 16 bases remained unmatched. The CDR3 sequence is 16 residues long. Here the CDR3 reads CASSLLGGRGVSEAFF. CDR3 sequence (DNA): TGTGCCAGCAGCCTCCTTGGTGGCAGGGGGGTGTCTGAAGCTTTCTTT.

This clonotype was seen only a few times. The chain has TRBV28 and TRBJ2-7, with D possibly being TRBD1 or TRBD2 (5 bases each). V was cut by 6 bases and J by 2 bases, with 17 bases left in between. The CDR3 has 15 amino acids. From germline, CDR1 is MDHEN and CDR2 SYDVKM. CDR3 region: CASRPTGTQTYEQYF. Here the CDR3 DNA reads TGTGCCAGCAGACCAACCGGGACCCAAACCTACGAGCAGTACTTC.

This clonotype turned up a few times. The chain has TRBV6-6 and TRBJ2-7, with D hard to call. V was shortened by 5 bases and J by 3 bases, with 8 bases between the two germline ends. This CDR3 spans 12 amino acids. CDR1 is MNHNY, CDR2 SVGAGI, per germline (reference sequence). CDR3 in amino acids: CASSPARYEQYF. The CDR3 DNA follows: TGTGCCAGCAGTCCCGCGCGCTACGAGCAGTACTTC.

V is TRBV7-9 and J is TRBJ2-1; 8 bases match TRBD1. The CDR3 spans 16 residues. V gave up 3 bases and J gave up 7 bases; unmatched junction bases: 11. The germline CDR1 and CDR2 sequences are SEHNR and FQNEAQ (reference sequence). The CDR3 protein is CASSLGPRGRLNEQFF. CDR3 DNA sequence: TGTGCCAGCAGCTTGGGTCCCAGGGGGCGACTGAATGAGCAGTTCTTC.

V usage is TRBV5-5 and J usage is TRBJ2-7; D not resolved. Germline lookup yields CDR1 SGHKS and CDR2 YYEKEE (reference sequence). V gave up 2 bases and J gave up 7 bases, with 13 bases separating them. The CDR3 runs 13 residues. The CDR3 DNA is TGTGCCAGCAGCTTTAGGACGGCGGTGGAGCAGTACTTC. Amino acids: CASSFRTAVEQYF.

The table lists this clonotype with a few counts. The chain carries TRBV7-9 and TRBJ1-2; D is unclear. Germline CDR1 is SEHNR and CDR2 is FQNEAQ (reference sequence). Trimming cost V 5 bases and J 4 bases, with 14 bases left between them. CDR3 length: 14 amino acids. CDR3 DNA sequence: TGTGCCAGCAGCCCCCCAGGACGGCTCTATGGCTACACCTTC. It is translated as CASSPPGRLYGYTF.

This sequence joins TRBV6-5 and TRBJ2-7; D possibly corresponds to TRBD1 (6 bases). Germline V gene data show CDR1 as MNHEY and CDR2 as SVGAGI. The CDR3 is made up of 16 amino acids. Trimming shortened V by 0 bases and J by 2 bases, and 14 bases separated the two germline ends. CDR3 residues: CASSYSGGFTTYEQYF. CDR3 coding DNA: TGTGCCAGCAGTTACTCTGGGGGCTTTACAACCTACGAGCAGTACTTC.

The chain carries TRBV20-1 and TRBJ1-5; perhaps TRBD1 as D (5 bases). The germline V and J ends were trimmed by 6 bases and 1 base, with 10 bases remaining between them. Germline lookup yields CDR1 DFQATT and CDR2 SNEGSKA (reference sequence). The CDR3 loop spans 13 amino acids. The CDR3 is CSAQRDSNQPQHF. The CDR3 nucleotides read TGCAGTGCCCAGCGGGACAGCAATCAGCCCCAGCATTTT.

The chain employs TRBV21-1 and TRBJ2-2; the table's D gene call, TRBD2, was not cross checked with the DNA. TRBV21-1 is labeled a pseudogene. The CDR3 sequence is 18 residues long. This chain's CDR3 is CASSKWGPEMGRTGELFF. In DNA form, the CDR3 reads TGTGCCAGCAGCAAATGGGGCCCCGAGATGGGGAGAACCGGGGAGCTGTTTTTT.

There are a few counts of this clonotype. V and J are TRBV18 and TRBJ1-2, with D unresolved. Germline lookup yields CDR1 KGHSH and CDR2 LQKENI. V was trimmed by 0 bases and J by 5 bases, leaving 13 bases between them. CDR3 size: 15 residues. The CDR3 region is CASSPPFPPVYGYTF. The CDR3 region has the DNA TGTGCCAGCTCACCACCGTTTCCTCCCGTTTATGGCTACACCTTC.

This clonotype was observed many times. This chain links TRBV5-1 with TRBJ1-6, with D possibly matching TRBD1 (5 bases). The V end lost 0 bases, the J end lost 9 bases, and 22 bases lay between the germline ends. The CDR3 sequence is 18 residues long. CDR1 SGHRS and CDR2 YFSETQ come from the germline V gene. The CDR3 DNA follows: TGCGCCAGCAGCTTGGCCGGGACCCGACGGGGCAGGGTTTCACCCCTCCACTTT. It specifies CASSLAGTRRGRVSPLHF.